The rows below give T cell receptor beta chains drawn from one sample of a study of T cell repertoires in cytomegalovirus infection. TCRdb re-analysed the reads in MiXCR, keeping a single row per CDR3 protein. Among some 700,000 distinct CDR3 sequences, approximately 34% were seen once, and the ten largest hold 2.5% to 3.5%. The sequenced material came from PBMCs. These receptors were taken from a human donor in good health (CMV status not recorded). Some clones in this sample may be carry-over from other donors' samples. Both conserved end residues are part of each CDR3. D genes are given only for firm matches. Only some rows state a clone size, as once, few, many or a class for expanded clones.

DNA: TGTGCCAGCAGTTCGGAGGCATTGAACACTGAAGCTTTCTTT
CDR3: CASSSEALNTEAFF
D: .
J: TRBJ1-1
V: TRBV2
size: .

DNA: TGTGCCAGCAGACTTAGCGGGGGCGGGGAGACCCAGTACTTC
CDR3: CASRLSGGGETQYF
D: TRBD2
J: TRBJ2-5
V: TRBV12-3/TRBV12-4
size: few

DNA: TGTGCCAGCAGGAACGAGCAGTACTTC
CDR3: CASRNEQYF
D: .
J: TRBJ2-7
V: TRBV28
size: .

DNA: TGTGCCAGTAGTATAGACAGGGCAGGCACAGATACGCAGTATTTT
CDR3: CASSIDRAGTDTQYF
D: .
J: TRBJ2-3
V: TRBV19
size: few

DNA: TGTGCCAGCACCCGGGGGGCTGAGAGGGACGAGCAGTACTTC
CDR3: CASTRGAERDEQYF
D: .
J: TRBJ2-7
V: TRBV7-2
size: many

DNA: TGTGCCAGCAGCTTGGTCGAAGGCAGGGGCTACGAGCAGTACTTC
CDR3: CASSLVEGRGYEQYF
D: .
J: TRBJ2-7
V: TRBV7-6
size: .

DNA: TGTGCCAGCAGTTTGTCGGGAAATGGGGCCAACGTCCTGACTTTC
CDR3: CASSLSGNGANVLTF
D: .
J: TRBJ2-6
V: TRBV12-3/TRBV12-4
size: few

DNA: TGTGCCAGCAGGACCGGACAGGGCGCACAGCCCCAGCATTTT
CDR3: CASRTGQGAQPQHF
D: TRBD1
J: TRBJ1-5
V: TRBV6-1
size: few

DNA: TGTGCCAGCAGCCAAGAATGGTGGACAGAAGGGGGTGAAAAACTGTTTTTT
CDR3: CASSQEWWTEGGEKLFF
D: .
J: TRBJ1-4
V: TRBV4-2
size: .

DNA: TGTGCCAGCAGCCTTGAACAGAGGAACACTGAAGCTTTCTTT
CDR3: CASSLEQRNTEAFF
D: .
J: TRBJ1-1
V: TRBV7-8
size: .

DNA: TGCAGTGCTAGAGATGGGGGCAGGGCATACTATGGCTACACCTTC
CDR3: CSARDGGRAYYGYTF
D: .
J: TRBJ1-2
V: TRBV20-1
size: .